Many counts were recorded for the clone carrying this TCR beta chain. Its antigen is unidentified. Trimming shortened V by 4 bases and J by 4 bases, and 10 bases separated the two germline ends. The length of the CDR3 is 14 residues. This sample is drawn from a study of T cells in Graves' hyperthyroidism and ophthalmopathy. Study as a whole: Blood was drawn when the patient was first diagnosed and still untreated. Study results and caveats: Ophthalmopathy was distinguished from stable hyperthyroidism by 13 V-J signatures.

TCR beta CDR3 regions were amplified from RNA transcripts. The HTBI primer set served for first-round RT-PCR of the TCR CDR3. From the multiplex PCR reads, TCRdb called clonotypes with MiXCR, one entry per CDR3 protein. This table holds some 560,000 distinct CDR3 sequences, around 13% found once. V usage is TRBV12-3 or TRBV12-4 and J usage is TRBJ2-2; D is possibly TRBD1 (7 bases). The material sequenced was blood. The sequence came from a woman aged 40 to 49 with Graves' hyperthyroidism. The CDR3 protein is CASSYQGGTGELFF. For the CDR3, the DNA is TGTGCCAGCAGTTACCAGGGGGGCACCGGGGAGCTGTTTTTT.